This T cell receptor (beta chain) appears in the sequencing data of a study of follicular helper T cells after annual influenza vaccination. Whole-study context: Days 0, 7 and 28 post-vaccination were the blood draw times. Across the 2013-2014, 2014-2015 and 2015-2016 vaccination seasons, some subjects were resampled.

Time point noted: 2015-2016 season, pre-vaccination. This CDR3 has 15 amino acids. In germline, CDR1 is SGHTA, CDR2 FQGNSA. Trimming took 2 bases from V and 0 from J, leaving 9 bases between them. This clone was seen only once. Libraries were prepared by immunoSEQ multiplex PCR; TCRdb keeps only in-frame clonotypes and omits some of them. The sample has about 6,500 clones; 75% to 85% are singletons. The receptor was derived from an adult who received the influenza vaccine. The specimen comprised CXCR5- memory CD4+ T cells sorted from blood, sampled on the day of influenza vaccination. The rearrangement uses TRBV7-2 and TRBJ2-3; D might be TRBD2 (5 bases). The CDR3: CASSLQLASTDTQYF. The CDR3 coding sequence is TGTGCCAGCAGCTTACAGCTAGCTAGCACAGATACGCAGTATTTT.